This TCR beta chain is from a study of OX40 agonist ivuxolimab in advanced cancers. The germline CDR1 and CDR2 sequences are MNHEY and SMNVEV (reference sequence). There are 16 residues in the CDR3. V gave up 5 bases and J gave up 4 bases; unmatched junction bases: 7. Here immunoSEQ multiplex PCR was the method, and the copy in TCRdb shows in-frame clones only, minus some. Among 30,000 to 45,000 clones listed, about 80% were seen once. The sequence was obtained from an adult with an advanced solid tumor such as melanoma, head and neck, liver or kidney cancer. Sequencing used CD4+ or CD8+ T cells sorted from blood, obtained in a trial of the OX40 agonist ivuxolimab. This chain links TRBV27 with TRBJ1-5, with 11 positions matching TRBD1. The CDR3 nucleotides read TGTGCCAGCAGTCTGTGGACAGGGGGCCGGAATCAGCCCCAGCATTTT. As protein: CASSLWTGGRNQPQHF.